What follows is one T cell receptor beta chain and its context. Its antigen is not known. There are 15 residues in the CDR3. Germline CDR1 reads MNHNS; CDR2 reads SASEGT. Trimming cost V 3 bases and J 0 bases, with 12 bases left between them. The sample comes from a study of cytomegalovirus exposure and HLA in healthy donors. Points from the study as a whole: Altogether, 150 to 200 TCR beta chains were recorded as cytomegalovirus-associated. Both high specificity and high sensitivity reportedly marked the classifier's diagnosis of cytomegalovirus status. Subsequent analysis showed first-cohort TCR clusters tending to co-occur in more than 95 validation repertoires.

Generated by immunoSEQ multiplex PCR, the TCRdb table keeps only in-frame clones and is missing some. The sample lists fewer than 350,000 clones, around 87% occurring once. The receptor was isolated from a woman under 30 in good health and CMV-seronegative. Input material: PBMCs. The V gene is TRBV6-1, the J gene TRBJ2-7; D is ambiguous. The CDR3 DNA reads as TGTGCCAGCAGTGATTTCTTACCGAGCTCCTACGAGCAGTACTTC. Its protein is CASSDFLPSSYEQYF.